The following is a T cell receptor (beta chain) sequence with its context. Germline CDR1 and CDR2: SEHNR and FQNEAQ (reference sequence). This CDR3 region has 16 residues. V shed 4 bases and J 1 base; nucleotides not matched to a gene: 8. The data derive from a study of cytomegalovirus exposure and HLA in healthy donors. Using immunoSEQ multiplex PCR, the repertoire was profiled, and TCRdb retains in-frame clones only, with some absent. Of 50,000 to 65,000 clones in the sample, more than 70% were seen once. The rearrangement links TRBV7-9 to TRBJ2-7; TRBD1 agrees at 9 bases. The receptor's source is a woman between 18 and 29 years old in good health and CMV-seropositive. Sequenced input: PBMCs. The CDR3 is CASSYTGTGSSYEQYF. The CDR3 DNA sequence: TGTGCCAGCAGCTATACCGGGACAGGGTCGTCCTACGAGCAGTACTTC. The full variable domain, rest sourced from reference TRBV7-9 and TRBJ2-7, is DTGVSQNPRHKITKRGQNVTFRCDPISEHNRLYWYRQTLGQGPEFLTYFQNEAQLEKSRLLSDRFSAERPKGSFSTLEIQRTEQGDSAMYLCASSYTGTGSSYEQYFGPGTRLTVT.